This T cell receptor beta chain was captured in a study of blood T cell repertoires in COVID-19. Across the study: Sample material is recorded as cDNA or gDNA derived from T cells, B-cell-depleted T cells, or PBMCs.

Per the germline V gene, CDR1 is LNHDA and CDR2 is SQIVND (reference sequence). The CDR3 is 16 residues long. V was trimmed by 3 bases and J by 6 bases, leaving 18 bases between them. Those enrolled in Seattle joined during active infection and were followed longitudinally afterward. In the original workflow: For nucleated cells, counts were estimated from reference gene primer amplification. The method was immunoSEQ multiplex PCR; TCRdb's version includes in-frame clones alone and lacks a portion of them. V, J and clone size are taken as reported in that table, and D and trimming were inferred from the DNA itself. The top ten clones hold roughly 4.2% of a sample with approximately 100,000 clones, 85% to 90% of them seen once.

This clonotype was sampled from a human donor with COVID-19, enrolled during active disease. The donor label of this sample is uncertain. The chain combines TRBV19 with TRBJ1-5, with no clear D. The material sequenced was peripheral blood. The CDR3 here is CASSISLGSSTQPQHF. CDR3 bases: TGTGCCAGTAGTATCAGTCTTGGTAGCAGTACTCAGCCCCAGCATTTT.